A selection of T cell receptor beta chains follows, all from one sample in a study of T-cell reconstitution after alpha-beta-depleted transplantation in children. TCRdb reprocessed the PCR reads via MiXCR and lists one record per CDR3 protein. The profile shows approximately 240,000 distinct CDR3 sequences, 8.5% to 10% of them singletons. The sample here was PBMCs from the stem cell graft donor, taken from the stem cell graft. The receptors were sampled from a human donor who donated a stem cell graft to a child with acute lymphoblastic leukemia. CDR3s include the opening cysteine and the closing phenylalanine or tryptophan. The order of the fields is V gene, J gene, CDR3 protein.

TRBV3-1	TRBJ1-5	CASSQGRIQPQHF
TRBV20-1	TRBJ1-2	CSARMGQRTNYGYTF
TRBV25-1	TRBJ1-2	CASSALQGTYGYTF
TRBV3-1	TRBJ1-1	CASSPMGNTEAFF
TRBV7-2	TRBJ2-3	CASSSEMGRGDTQYF
TRBV24-1	TRBJ1-5	CATSDTQGAGQPQHF
TRBV6-1	TRBJ2-3	CASFLQGGTDTQYF
TRBV9	TRBJ1-6	CASSVDGDPYNSPLHF
TRBV3-1	TRBJ2-3	CASSQRQPSTDTQYF
TRBV4-3	TRBJ1-1	CASSPAGANTEAFF
TRBV20-1	TRBJ2-1	CSASLIGSSYNEQFF
TRBV25-1	TRBJ2-2	CASSNISGELFF
TRBV6-5	TRBJ1-1	CASSYSRVNTEAFF
TRBV7-9	TRBJ2-1	CASSSKGPGNEQFF